A single sample is the source of the 10 T cell receptor beta chains below, sequenced in a study of early stage breast cancer tumors. Sequencing used immunoSEQ multiplex PCR; TCRdb keeps in-frame clones, though not all of them. The sample holds approximately 33,000 clones; almost 75% are singletons and the top ten take about 4.7%. Sequenced: blood. These receptors came from a person aged 40-50 years with breast cancer.

The chain employs TRBV19 and TRBJ2-4; tentatively, D is TRBD2 (5 bases). The CDR3 runs 14 residues. Trimming left V 7 bases short and J 11 bases short, with 21 bases between. Germline V CDR1 and CDR2: LNHDA, SQIVND (reference sequence). CDR3 coding DNA: TGTGCCAGTAAAATGGCCAGCGGAGTTTACGTTCAGTACTTC. This sequence encodes CASKMASGVYVQYF.

The chain links TRBV28 to TRBJ2-3, with 14 bases that match TRBD2. The CDR3 extends over 17 amino acids. Germline V gene lookup returns CDR1 MDHEN and CDR2 SYDVKM. J was trimmed by 6 bases and V by 4 bases; bases with no gene match: 9. The DNA of the CDR3 is TGTGCCAGCAGTTCTCCGGGACTAGCGGGAGTAAGGGATACGCAGTATTTT. It codes for CASSSPGLAGVRDTQYF.

This clone was seen a single time. The chain couples TRBV19 to TRBJ2-1; 10 nucleotides agree with TRBD2. CDR1 is LNHDA and CDR2 is SQIVND in the germline V gene (reference sequence). The CDR3 totals 17 residues. V lost 2 bases, J lost 0 bases, and 4 bases stayed unmatched. The CDR3 spells CASSIPSGSSSYNEQFF. The CDR3 DNA follows: TGTGCCAGTAGTATACCTAGCGGGAGCAGCTCCTACAATGAGCAGTTCTTC.

The chain is built from TRBV9 and TRBJ2-5, with TRBD2 identical over 10 bases. The CDR3 contains 18 residues. The trim removed 0 bases at V and 2 bases at J, leaving 10 bases unmatched. Germline loops: CDR1 SGDLS, CDR2 YYNGEE. CDR3 amino acids: CASSVAGLAHTSQETQYF. The CDR3 DNA sequence: TGTGCCAGCAGCGTAGCGGGACTAGCGCATACTTCACAAGAGACCCAGTACTTC.

This clone was seen just once. This chain links TRBV5-1 with TRBJ2-3, with 7 bases that match TRBD2. The CDR3 contains 15 residues. Losses at the gene ends were 4 bases for V and 2 bases for J; bases not matched to a gene: 7. CDR1 is SGHRS, CDR2 YFSETQ, per germline. The CDR3 DNA follows: TGCGCCAGCAGCCCCACTAGCGACTACACAGATACGCAGTATTTT. Amino acid sequence: CASSPTSDYTDTQYF.

The gene calls are TRBV7-9 and TRBJ2-2; 11 nucleotides agree with TRBD1. Germline CDR1 SEHNR, CDR2 FQNEAQ (reference sequence). CDR3 length equals 16 residues. V was pared by 5 bases and J by 1 base, with 3 bases of the junction left unmatched. The CDR3 sequence is CASSKGQGVNTGELFF. The CDR3 bases are TGTGCCAGCAGCAAGGGACAGGGGGTGAACACCGGGGAGCTGTTTTTT.

The CDR3 DNA reads as TGTGCCAGCAGTTACCCCGGGGGAGCTAATGAAAAACTGTTTTTT. Translation gives CASSYPGGANEKLFF. The V call is TRBV6-6, the J call TRBJ1-4; possibly TRBD1 for D (5 bases). CDR3 length: 15 residues. Germline CDR1 MNHNY, CDR2 SVGAGI (reference sequence). V lost 2 bases and J lost 3, with 10 bases in between.

This clone was observed a handful of times. The chain links TRBV29-1 to TRBJ1-2; 8 bases map to TRBD1. This CDR3 has 13 amino acids. The germline CDR1 and CDR2 sequences are SQVTM and ANQGSEA. J lost 4 bases, V lost 6 bases, and 7 bases had no gene match. The CDR3 DNA reads as TGCAGCGTGGGCCAGGGGGCCGGCTATGGCTACACCTTC. This encodes CSVGQGAGYGYTF.

This chain links TRBV11-3 with TRBJ2-1; D may match TRBD1 or TRBD2 (5 bases each). Germline CDR1 SGHNT, CDR2 YENEEA. V dropped 1 base and J dropped 8 bases, with 12 bases sitting between them. The length of the CDR3 is 14 residues. The CDR3 spells CASSLGQRGHEQFF. The CDR3 DNA reads as TGTGCCAGCAGCTTAGGGCAACGGGGCCATGAGCAGTTCTTC.

Here the CDR3 reads CAWTRKRDRNNEQFF. Here the CDR3 DNA reads TGTGCCTGGACCCGAAAACGAGACAGGAACAATGAGCAGTTCTTC. The chain combines TRBV30 with TRBJ2-1, with D maybe TRBD1 (6 bases). Trimming removed 4 bases at V and 5 bases at J, with 18 bases between. CDR3 length equals 15 residues. Germline-derived CDR1 and CDR2 are GTSNPN and SVGIG (reference sequence).